This T cell receptor (beta chain) was identified during a study of T cells expressing NK-cell markers. Study as a whole: It was sorted CD3+CD56-NKG2C+, CD3+CD56+NKG2C- and CD3+CD56+NKG2C+ T cells that provided the TCR beta repertoires.

The V gene's germline CDR1 is SEHNR and CDR2 FQNEAQ (reference sequence). The CDR3 is made up of 16 amino acids. In the case of this clonotype: Its antigen is still unknown.

TCRdb re-called the 5' RACE reads; one entry per CDR3 protein, DNA not given. The sample table includes approximately 440,000 distinct CDR3 sequences. General study points: The share of CD8+ T cells held by dominant NKG2C+ clonotypes was roughly 1.0-8% in roughly 6 donors.

The chain links TRBV7-9 to TRBJ2-1; as DNA is missing, the TRBD2 call by TCRdb cannot be tested. The source material was blood T cells: a sorted CD56 or NKG2C T cell subset, CD4+ or CD8+ T cells, or bulk PBMC T cells (not recorded which). The sequence was collected from a woman aged 45-65 years in good health. CDR3 region: CASSLGGLPEYNEQFF.